The present TCR beta chain was sequenced within a study of T cell responses to AZD1222 COVID-19 vaccine (dated by TCRdb to about 2021). General notes on the study: AZD1222 recipients with second doses at about 4 weeks or about 12 weeks were pooled, because spike-specific TCR depth and breadth did not differ between schedules. TCR sequencing covered 233 trial participants: 200 to 220 given two doses of AZD1222 and around 26 given two doses of MenACWY control vaccine. Trial participants were enrolled by age into 18-55, 56-69 and 70-plus year subgroups, with about 150, 28 and 57 TCR-sequenced participants respectively.

The CDR3 regions of human TCRbeta chains were subjected to immunosequencing. The study's processing was this. Repertoire TCRs were matched against a reference library of SARS-CoV-2-specific TCRs generated with the MIRA antigen-specificity platform. Breadth was defined as the fraction of unique TCRs that were SARS-CoV-2-associated. Depth was defined as the fraction of total T cells that were SARS-CoV-2-associated. Each spike-specific TCR was assigned to its reactive spike region and to a CD4 or CD8 class using the MIRA data. Log10-transformed breadth and depth values were compared by one-way ANOVA with Sidak's multiple comparisons tests. Entries here come from immuneACCESS through TCRdb and include only in-frame sequences with V and J called. Some clones fail to appear in such tables; in the studies checked, an unresolved V gene covers under half of the shortfall, and the cause of the remainder is unknown. That table gives V, J and clone size, and the DNA gave D and trimming. The table for this sample lists more than 95,000 clones; 85% to 95% of them were counted only once. In total, the top ten clones hold 5% of the sample.

The time point label here, explained by the study, means: baseline before first vaccination. Vaccinee samples came from UK trials COV001 and COV002, including a single-blind randomized controlled phase 2/3 trial of AZD1222 (ChAdOx1 nCoV-19) in healthy adults. For TCRbeta chain sequencing, PBMC samples from trial participants were taken at day 0 and at day 28 after the second dose. Summary of the overall study and its limitations: The 56-69-year group was small, and its depth increase did not reach significance, likely because of low power. A significant rise in spike-specific TCR breadth and depth was observed after two AZD1222 doses relative to day 0 and relative to MenACWY recipients. Because no day 14 peak-response samples were available, repertoires were characterized only after the peak T cell response. The vaccine-associated CD4 TCRs covered the entire spike protein, and the dominant responses fell in regions 160-218 and 743-854. Most participants were white British and females outnumbered males, and the authors suggested that clonal diversity may have been underestimated. Only five to seven AZD1222 recipients were SARS-CoV-2 seropositive at baseline, limiting conclusions about previously exposed vaccinees. Reportedly, close to half of the unique spike-specific TCRs recognized epitopes lying outside the regions that are mutated in the B.1.351 and B.1.1.7 variants.

For this clone: Which antigen it targets is not known. No base-level quality is on record; no much larger clone is a single base apart.

CDR1 LGHNA and CDR2 YNFKEQ are derived from the germline V gene. V sheds 0 bases and J sheds 7 bases, leaving 10 bases between their ends. Inclusive of the bounding cysteine and phenylalanine, the CDR3 is 13 residues long. The CDR3 DNA has 39 bases and is translated from base 1. This clonotype originated in an adult in good health. The starting material was peripheral blood, obtained on day 0 of AZD1222 vaccination. Rearrangement joined TRBV4-2 to TRBJ2-7; the D assignment is uncertain and may be TRBD1 or TRBD2, with 5 bases supporting each. The CDR3 loop reads CASSQERGEEQYF. The bases read TGTGCCAGCAGCCAAGAGCGAGGGGAGGAGCAGTACTTC.